These T cell receptor beta chains were read from a single sample in a study of cytomegalovirus exposure and HLA in healthy donors. Assay used: immunoSEQ multiplex PCR; TCRdb lists only in-frame clones, some missing. The sample carries around 70,000 clones, 94% recorded once. Sequenced input: PBMCs. These receptors came from a young man in good health and CMV-seropositive. Both conserved end residues are part of each CDR3. D genes are given only for firm matches. Only part of the rows carry a size: once, few, many, or a class if the clone is expanded.

clone_size	d_call	j_call	v_call	cdr3_aa	cdr3_nt
once	NA	TRBJ1-3	TRBV28	CASSFRYGNTIYF	TGTGCCAGCAGTTTTCGCTACGGAAACACCATATATTTT
once	NA	TRBJ1-1	TRBV27	CASSLSQVSNTEAFF	TGTGCCAGCAGTTTATCCCAGGTTTCGAACACTGAAGCTTTCTTT
NA	TRBD2	TRBJ2-1	TRBV6-1	CASILLADPYNEQFF	TGTGCCAGCATCTTACTAGCGGACCCTTACAATGAGCAGTTCTTC
NA	TRBD2	TRBJ2-7	TRBV11-3	CASSLGLATLYEQYF	TGTGCCAGCAGCCTCGGACTAGCGACCCTTTACGAGCAGTACTTC
NA	NA	TRBJ2-4	TRBV5-1	CASSLGRMDIQYF	TGCGCCAGCAGCTTGGGCAGGATGGACATTCAGTACTTC
NA	NA	TRBJ1-2	TRBV6-5	CASSEAPRGYTF	TGTGCCAGCAGTGAAGCACCGAGGGGCTACACCTTC
NA	TRBD1	TRBJ2-2	TRBV29-1	CSVQQGVTGELFF	TGCAGCGTACAACAGGGGGTCACCGGGGAGCTGTTTTTT
NA	TRBD2	TRBJ2-5	TRBV4-2	CASSQETSGRAGETQYF	TGTGCCAGCAGCCAAGAGACTAGCGGGAGGGCCGGTGAGACCCAGTACTTC
NA	NA	TRBJ2-1	TRBV11-2	CASSLGGDRGQFF	TGTGCCAGCAGCTTAGGTGGAGACAGAGGGCAGTTCTTC
NA	NA	TRBJ1-5	TRBV4-2	CASSQDMGPSNQPQHF	TGTGCCAGCAGCCAAGATATGGGCCCGAGCAATCAGCCCCAGCATTTT
NA	NA	TRBJ1-5	TRBV28	CASSQLGRGRSNQPQHF	TGTGCCAGCAGTCAGCTAGGTCGGGGTCGAAGCAATCAGCCCCAGCATTTT
NA	NA	TRBJ2-1	TRBV5-1	CASSLAWAGPSPQHEQFF	TGCGCCAGCAGCTTGGCCTGGGCGGGACCTTCCCCACAGCATGAGCAGTTCTTC
NA	TRBD1	TRBJ2-7	TRBV28	CASSLVGTGDLYEQYF	TGTGCCAGCAGTTTAGTTGGGACAGGGGACCTCTACGAGCAGTACTTC
NA	NA	TRBJ1-2	TRBV6-6	CASSQRGNPRDGYTF	TGTGCCAGCAGCCAAAGGGGGAATCCCCGGGATGGCTACACCTTC
NA	NA	TRBJ2-7	TRBV5-4	CASSSGGRGRREQYF	TGTGCCAGCAGCTCGGGGGGCAGGGGGCGTCGGGAGCAGTACTTC
NA	TRBD2	TRBJ2-7	TRBV2	CASSEGGRGLAGRSYEQYF	TGTGCCAGCAGTGAGGGGGGCAGGGGCCTAGCGGGTAGGTCCTACGAGCAGTACTTC
NA	NA	TRBJ1-1	TRBV9	CASSVKGVDTEAFF	TGTGCCAGCAGCGTCAAGGGGGTTGATACTGAAGCTTTCTTT
once	NA	TRBJ1-3	TRBV28	CASSKYRVPTGNTIYF	TGTGCCAGCAGTAAATACAGGGTGCCAACTGGAAACACCATATATTTT
once	TRBD1	TRBJ2-2	TRBV19	CASGQVELFF	TGTGCCAGCGGACAGGTCGAGCTGTTTTTT
NA	TRBD2	TRBJ2-5	TRBV7-6	CASSSGLGETQYF	TGTGCCAGCAGCTCGGGACTAGGGGAGACCCAGTACTTC
NA	TRBD1	TRBJ1-5	TRBV5-1	CASSSGQGNQPQHF	TGCGCCAGCAGCTCGGGACAGGGCAATCAGCCCCAGCATTTT
NA	NA	TRBJ1-5	TRBV11-3	CASSLQGNNQPQHF	TGTGCCAGCAGCTTACAGGGGAACAATCAGCCCCAGCATTTT
NA	NA	TRBJ1-1	TRBV30	CAWRPHSDTEAFF	TGTGCCTGGAGGCCCCACTCGGACACTGAAGCTTTCTTT
NA	NA	TRBJ1-2	TRBV20-1	CRSGTNYGYTF	TGCAGAAGCGGGACCAACTATGGCTACACCTTC
NA	TRBD2	TRBJ2-5	TRBV7-9	CASSSRVRGETQYF	TGTGCCAGCAGCTCCCGGGTGCGGGGGGAGACCCAGTACTTC
NA	TRBD2	TRBJ2-2	TRBV15	CATSTKGGLAGATNAGTGELFF	TGTGCCACCAGCACCAAGGGGGGACTAGCGGGAGCGACGAACGCGGGCACCGGGGAGCTGTTTTTT
NA	TRBD2	TRBJ2-7	TRBV6-6	CASSPGTSGSYEQYF	TGTGCCAGCAGCCCCGGGACTAGCGGGAGCTACGAGCAGTACTTC
NA	TRBD2	TRBJ2-5	TRBV9	CASSVGEGAAGVTQYF	TGTGCCAGCAGCGTAGGAGAAGGGGCGGCGGGGGTGACCCAGTACTTC
NA	TRBD1	TRBJ1-2	TRBV19	CASKRTGGEANYGYTF	TGTGCCAGTAAAAGGACAGGGGGAGAAGCTAACTATGGCTACACCTTC